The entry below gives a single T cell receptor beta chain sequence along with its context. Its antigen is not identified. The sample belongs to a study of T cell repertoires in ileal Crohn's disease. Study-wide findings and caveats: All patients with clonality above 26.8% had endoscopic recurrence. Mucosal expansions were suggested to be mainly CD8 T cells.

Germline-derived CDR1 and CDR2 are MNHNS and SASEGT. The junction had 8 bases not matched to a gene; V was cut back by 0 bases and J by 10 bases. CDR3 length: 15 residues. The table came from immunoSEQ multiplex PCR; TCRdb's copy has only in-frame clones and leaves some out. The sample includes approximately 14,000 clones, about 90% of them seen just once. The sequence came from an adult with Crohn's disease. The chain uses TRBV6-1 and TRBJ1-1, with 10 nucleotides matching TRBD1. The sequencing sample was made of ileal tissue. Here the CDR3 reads CASSEAWTGGFAAFF. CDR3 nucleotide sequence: TGTGCCAGCAGTGAAGCCTGGACAGGGGGGTTTGCAGCTTTCTTT.